Sequencing of this T cell receptor (beta chain) was carried out in a study of vaccination and CD4 T cells after COVID-19. Study context: Several convalescent cases were mild and one was severe, and all had been SARS-CoV-2 positive by nasal swab PCR. The cells were exposed to overlapping spike peptides originating from SARS-CoV-2, HCoV-NL63, HCoV-OC43 and HCoV-229E for stimulation. Between diagnosis and the drawing of post-COVID samples lay a median roughly 91 days (range 35 to 161). The convalescent group had six males, four females, seven Caucasians, two Asians, one multiracial.

Treatment in this sample: roughly 11-day PBMC culture with coronavirus spike peptide pools or control peptides (ViraFEST assay). CD4+ T cells that had been cultured provided DNA sequenced with the Oncomine TCR Beta short-read assay. From the PCR reads, TCRdb called clonotypes with MiXCR, one entry per CDR3 protein. The sample holds fewer than 20,000 distinct CDR3 sequences, 40% to 55% seen once. A word on this clonotype: Its target is unknown.

V gave up 4 bases and J gave up 5 bases, with 14 bases separating them. CDR3 size: 14 residues. CDR1 and CDR2 (germline): SGHDT, YYEEEE. The chain uses TRBV5-6 and TRBJ2-3, with D perhaps being TRBD1 or TRBD2 (5 bases each). The starting material was CD4+ T cells from blood, cultured in vitro, obtained before SARS-CoV-2 vaccination. This receptor was obtained from a human donor who had recovered from COVID-19. For the CDR3, the DNA is TGTGCCAGCAGCCCGGGACCCGGCAGAGATACGCAGTATTTT. It codes for CASSPGPGRDTQYF.